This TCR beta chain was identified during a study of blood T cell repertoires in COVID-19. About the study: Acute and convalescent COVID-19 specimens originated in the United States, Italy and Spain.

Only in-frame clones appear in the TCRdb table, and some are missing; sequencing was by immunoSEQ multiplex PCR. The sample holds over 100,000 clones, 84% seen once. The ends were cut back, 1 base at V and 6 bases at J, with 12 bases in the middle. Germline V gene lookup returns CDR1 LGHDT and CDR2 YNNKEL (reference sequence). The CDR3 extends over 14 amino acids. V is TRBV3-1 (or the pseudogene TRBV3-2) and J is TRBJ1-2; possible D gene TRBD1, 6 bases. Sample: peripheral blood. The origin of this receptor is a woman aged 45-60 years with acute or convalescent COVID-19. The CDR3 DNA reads TGTGCCAGCAGCCAAGGGACAGAACGTCATGGCTACACCTTC. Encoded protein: CASSQGTERHGYTF.